These 8 T cell receptor beta chains originate from one sample sequenced in a study of shared clonotypes between healthy human individuals. Data came from immunoSEQ multiplex PCR; TCRdb stores just in-frame clones and leaves some out. The repertoire includes over 2 million clones, about 95% of them detected once, and 0.9% to 1.4% sits in the top ten. The naive CD8 fraction comprised CD45RO-negative cells positively selected for CCR7 and excluded terminally differentiated effector memory CD45RA+ cells. The sequenced sample was naive CD8+ T cells sorted from blood. Receptors were obtained from a man between 18 and 29 years old in good health.

On this clone itself: This sample also contains other DNA sequences that code for the same CDR3. CDR3: CASSESSSYEQYF. CDR3 nucleotides: TGTGCCAGCAGTGAGTCGAGCTCCTACGAGCAGTACTTC. The rearrangement links TRBV2 to TRBJ2-7, with no clear D. The CDR3 loop spans 13 amino acids. V lost 3 bases and J 0 bases, leaving 6 bases between the germline ends. In germline, CDR1 is SNHLY, CDR2 FYNNEI.

V is TRBV5-5 and J is TRBJ2-7; TRBD1 aligns across 11 bases. The germline gives CDR1 SGHKS, CDR2 YYEKEE (reference sequence). The CDR3 is made up of 15 amino acids. Trimming took 2 bases from V and 0 from J; bases not matched to a gene: 1. The CDR3 DNA reads as TGTGCCAGCAGCTTCGGACAGGGGGCCTCCTACGAGCAGTACTTC. This sequence encodes CASSFGQGASYEQYF.

This rearrangement joins TRBV14 to TRBJ2-3; TRBD2 might be the D (6 bases). V lost 0 bases and J 1 base, leaving 8 bases between the germline ends. The CDR3 runs to 15 residues. Germline V CDR1 and CDR2: SGHDN, FVKESK. CDR3: CASSQDSGGTDTQYF. In DNA, the CDR3 is TGTGCCAGCAGCCAAGATTCGGGGGGCACAGATACGCAGTATTTT.

V gene TRBV4-2 combines with J gene TRBJ2-5; no reliable D call. The CDR3 sequence is 14 residues long. Trimming took off 2 bases at V and 4 bases at J, with 11 bases between the two ends. CDR1 and CDR2 from the germline V gene are LGHNA and YNFKEQ. As DNA, the CDR3 is TGTGCCAGCAGCCAACTGACCACGGGAGAGACCCAGTACTTC. As protein: CASSQLTTGETQYF.

Points on this clone: In the same sample, other DNA sequences code for this CDR3. This chain links TRBV4-1 with TRBJ1-1; TRBD1 is a possible D gene (6 bases). V was trimmed by 0 bases and J by 0 bases, leaving 8 bases between them. CDR1 MGHRA and CDR2 YSYEKL come from the germline V gene. The length of the CDR3 is 15 residues. The CDR3 DNA reads as TGCGCCAGCAGCCAAGATCGGGGGCTGAACACTGAAGCTTTCTTT. It codes for CASSQDRGLNTEAFF.

V gene TRBV25-1 combines with J gene TRBJ1-5, with D unresolved. In germline, CDR1 is MGHDK, CDR2 SYGVNS. CDR3 size: 12 residues. V dropped 6 bases and J dropped 1 base, with 4 bases sitting between them. CDR3 residues: CASRQSNQPQHF. The CDR3 DNA is TGTGCCAGCAGACAGAGCAATCAGCCCCAGCATTTT.

Of note for this clone: Distinct nucleotide sequences in the sample also encode this CDR3. The chain recombines TRBV9 with TRBJ1-5; TRBD1 matches at 8 bases. V dropped 3 bases and J dropped 4; count of bases not matched to a gene: 3. In germline, CDR1 is SGDLS, CDR2 YYNGEE. The length of the CDR3 is 14 residues. The CDR3 DNA is TGTGCCAGCAGCGCGGGACAGGCTAATCAGCCCCAGCATTTT. Encoded protein: CASSAGQANQPQHF.

This CDR3 reads CAWSAGTVYSNQPQHF. For the CDR3, the DNA is TGTGCCTGGAGTGCCGGGACAGTTTATAGCAATCAGCCCCAGCATTTT. The V and J genes are TRBV30 and TRBJ1-5, with 7 bases fitting TRBD1. The trim removed 1 base at V and 0 bases at J, leaving 6 bases unmatched. Per germline, CDR1 GTSNPN and CDR2 SVGIG (reference sequence). CDR3 length equals 16 residues.